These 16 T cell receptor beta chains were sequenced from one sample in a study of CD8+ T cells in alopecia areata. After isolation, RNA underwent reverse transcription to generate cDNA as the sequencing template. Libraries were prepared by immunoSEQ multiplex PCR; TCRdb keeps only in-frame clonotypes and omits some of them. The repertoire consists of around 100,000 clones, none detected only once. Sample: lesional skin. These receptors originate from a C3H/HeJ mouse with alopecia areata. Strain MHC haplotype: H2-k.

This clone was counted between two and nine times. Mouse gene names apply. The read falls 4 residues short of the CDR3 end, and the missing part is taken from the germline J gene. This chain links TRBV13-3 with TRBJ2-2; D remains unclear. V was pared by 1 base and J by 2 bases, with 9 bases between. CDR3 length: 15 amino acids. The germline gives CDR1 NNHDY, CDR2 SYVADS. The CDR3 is CASSDNQLNTGQLYF. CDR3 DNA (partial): TGTGCCAGCAGTGATAACCAGTTGAACACCGGG. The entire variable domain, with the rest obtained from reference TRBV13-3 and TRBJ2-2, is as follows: EAAVTQSPRSKVAVTGGKVTLSCHQTNNHDYMYWYRQDTGHGLRLIHYSYVADSTEKGDIPDGYKASRPSQENFSLILELASLSQTAVYFCASSDNQLNTGQLYFGEGSKLTVL.

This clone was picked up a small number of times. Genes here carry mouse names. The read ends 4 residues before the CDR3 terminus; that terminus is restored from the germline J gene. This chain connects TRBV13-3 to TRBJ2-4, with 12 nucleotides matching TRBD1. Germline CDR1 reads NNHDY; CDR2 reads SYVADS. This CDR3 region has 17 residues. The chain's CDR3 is CASSENPGQGARNTLYF. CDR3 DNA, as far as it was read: TGTGCCAGCAGTGAAAACCCGGGACAGGGGGCGCGAAAC.

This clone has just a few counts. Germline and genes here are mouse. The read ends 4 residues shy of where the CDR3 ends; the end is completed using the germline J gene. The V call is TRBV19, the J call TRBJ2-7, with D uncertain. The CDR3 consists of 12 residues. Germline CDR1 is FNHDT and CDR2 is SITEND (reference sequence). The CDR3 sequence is CASSEGNDEQYF. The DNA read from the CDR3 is TGTGCCAGCAGTGAGGGTAACGAT.

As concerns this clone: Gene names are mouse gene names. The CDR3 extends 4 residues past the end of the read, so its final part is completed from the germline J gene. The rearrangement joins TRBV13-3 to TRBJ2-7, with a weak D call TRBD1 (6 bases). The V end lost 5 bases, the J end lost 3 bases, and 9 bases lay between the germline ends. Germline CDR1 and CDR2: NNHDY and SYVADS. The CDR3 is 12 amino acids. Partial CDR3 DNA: TGTGCCAGCAGCCCACAGGGCTAT. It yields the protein CASSPQGY. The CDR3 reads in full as CASSPQGYEQYF.

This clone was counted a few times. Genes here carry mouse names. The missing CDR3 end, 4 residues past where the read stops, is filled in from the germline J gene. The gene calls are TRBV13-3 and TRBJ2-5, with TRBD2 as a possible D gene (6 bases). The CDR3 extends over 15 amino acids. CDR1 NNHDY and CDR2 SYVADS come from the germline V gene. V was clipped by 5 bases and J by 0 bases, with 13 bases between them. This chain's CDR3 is CASRALLGNQDTQYF. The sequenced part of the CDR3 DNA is TGTGCCAGCAGGGCCCTACTGGGTAACCAAGAC.

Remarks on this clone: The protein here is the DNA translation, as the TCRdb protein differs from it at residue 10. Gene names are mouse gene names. The chain's CDR3 is CASTQGGGSPLYF. The covered CDR3 bases are TGTGCCAGCACACAGGGAGGGGGTTCGCCC. The rearrangement joins TRBV13-1 to TRBJ1-6, with D maybe TRBD1 (6 bases). The CDR3 end lies 3 residues beyond the end of the read and is filled in from the germline J gene. TRBJ1-6 is labeled an ORF, and its function is uncertain. The V end lost 6 bases, the J end lost 9 bases, and 13 bases lay between the germline ends. The V gene's germline CDR1 is NSHNY and CDR2 SYGAGN. The CDR3 runs 13 residues.

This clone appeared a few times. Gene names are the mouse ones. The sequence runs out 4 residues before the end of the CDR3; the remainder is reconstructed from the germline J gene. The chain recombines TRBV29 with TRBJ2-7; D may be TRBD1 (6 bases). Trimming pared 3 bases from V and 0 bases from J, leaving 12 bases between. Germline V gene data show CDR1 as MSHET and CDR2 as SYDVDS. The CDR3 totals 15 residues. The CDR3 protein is CASSFPDRSSYEQYF. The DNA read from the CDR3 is TGTGCTAGCAGTTTCCCTGACAGGAGCTCCTAT.

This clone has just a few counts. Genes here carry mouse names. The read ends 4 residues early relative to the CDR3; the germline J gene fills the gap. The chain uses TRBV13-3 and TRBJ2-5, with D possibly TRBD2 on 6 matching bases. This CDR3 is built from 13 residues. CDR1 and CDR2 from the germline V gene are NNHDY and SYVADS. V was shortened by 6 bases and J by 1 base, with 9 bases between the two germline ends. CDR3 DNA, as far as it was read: TGTGCCAGCAAGGGACTTTACCAAGAC. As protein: CASKGLYQD. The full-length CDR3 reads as CASKGLYQDTQYF.

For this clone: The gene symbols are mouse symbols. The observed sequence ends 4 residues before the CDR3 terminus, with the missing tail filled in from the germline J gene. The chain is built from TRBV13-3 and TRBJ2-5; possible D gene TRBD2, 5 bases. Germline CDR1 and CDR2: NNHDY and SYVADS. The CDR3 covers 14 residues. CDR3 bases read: TGTGCCAGCAGGGACTCCGACAAAAGGGAC. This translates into CASRDSDKRD. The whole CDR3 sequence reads CASRDSDKRDTQYF.

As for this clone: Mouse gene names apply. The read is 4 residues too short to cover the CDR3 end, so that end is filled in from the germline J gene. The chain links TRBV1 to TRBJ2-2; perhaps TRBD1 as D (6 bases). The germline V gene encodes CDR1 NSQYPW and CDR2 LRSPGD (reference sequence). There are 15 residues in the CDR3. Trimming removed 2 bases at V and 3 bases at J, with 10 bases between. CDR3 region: CTCSAPGADTGQLYF. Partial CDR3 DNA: TGCACCTGCAGTGCACCAGGGGCGGACACCGGG.

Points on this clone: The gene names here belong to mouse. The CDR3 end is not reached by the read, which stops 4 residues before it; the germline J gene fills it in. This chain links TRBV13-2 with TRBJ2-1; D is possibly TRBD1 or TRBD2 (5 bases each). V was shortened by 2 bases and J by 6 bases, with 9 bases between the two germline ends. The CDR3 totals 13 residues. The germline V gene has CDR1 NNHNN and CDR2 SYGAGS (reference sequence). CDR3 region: CASGDRDPAEQFF. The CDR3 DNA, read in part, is TGTGCCAGCGGTGACAGGGACCCTGCT.

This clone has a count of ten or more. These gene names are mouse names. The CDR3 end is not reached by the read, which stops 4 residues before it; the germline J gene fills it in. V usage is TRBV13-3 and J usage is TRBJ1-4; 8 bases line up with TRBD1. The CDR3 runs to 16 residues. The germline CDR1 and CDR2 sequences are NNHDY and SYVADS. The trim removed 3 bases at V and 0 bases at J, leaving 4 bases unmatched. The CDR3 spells CASSGGTGLSNERLFF. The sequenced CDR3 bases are TGTGCCAGCAGTGGAGGGACAGGACTTTCCAACGAA.

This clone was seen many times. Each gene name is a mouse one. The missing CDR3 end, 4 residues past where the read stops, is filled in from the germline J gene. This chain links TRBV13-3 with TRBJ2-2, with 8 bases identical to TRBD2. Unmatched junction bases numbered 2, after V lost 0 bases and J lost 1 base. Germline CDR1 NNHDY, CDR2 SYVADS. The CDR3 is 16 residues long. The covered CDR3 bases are TGTGCCAGCAGTGATGAAACTGGGGGAAACACCGGG. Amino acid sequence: CASSDETGGNTG. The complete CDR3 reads CASSDETGGNTGQLYF.

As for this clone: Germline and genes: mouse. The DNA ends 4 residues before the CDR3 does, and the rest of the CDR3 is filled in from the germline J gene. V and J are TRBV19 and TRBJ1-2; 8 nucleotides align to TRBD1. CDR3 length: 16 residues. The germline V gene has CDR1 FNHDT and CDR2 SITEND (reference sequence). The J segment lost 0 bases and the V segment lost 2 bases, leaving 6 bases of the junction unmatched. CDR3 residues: CASSIAGGKSNSDYTF. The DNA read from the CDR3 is TGTGCCAGCAGTATCGCAGGGGGCAAATCAAACTCC.

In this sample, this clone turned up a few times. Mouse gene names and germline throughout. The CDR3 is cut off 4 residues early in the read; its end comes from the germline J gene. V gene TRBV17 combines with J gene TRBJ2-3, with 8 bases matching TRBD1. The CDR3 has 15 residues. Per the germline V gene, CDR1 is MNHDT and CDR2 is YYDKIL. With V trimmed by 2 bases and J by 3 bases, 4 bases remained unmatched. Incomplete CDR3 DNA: TGTGCTAGCAGTAGACAGGGGGCGGGGGCAGAA. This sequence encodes CASSRQGAGAE. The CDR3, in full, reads CASSRQGAGAETLYF.

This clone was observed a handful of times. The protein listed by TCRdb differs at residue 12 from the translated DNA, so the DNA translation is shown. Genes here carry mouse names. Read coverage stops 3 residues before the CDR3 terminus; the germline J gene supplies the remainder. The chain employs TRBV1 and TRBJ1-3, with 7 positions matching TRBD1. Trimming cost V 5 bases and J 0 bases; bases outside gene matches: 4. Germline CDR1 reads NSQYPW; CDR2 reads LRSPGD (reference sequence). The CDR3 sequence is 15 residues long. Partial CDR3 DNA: TGCACCTGCAGTCAGGGGGGAGGTTCTGGAAATACG. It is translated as CTCSQGGGSGNT. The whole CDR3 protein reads CTCSQGGGSGNTLYF.